This T cell receptor (beta chain) is drawn from a study of beta chain features in type 1 diabetes. Isolated RNA was reverse transcribed in full, so expressed TCRB transcripts were sequenced. Libraries were prepared by immunoSEQ multiplex PCR; TCRdb keeps only in-frame clonotypes and omits some of them. The table has 90,000 to 110,000 clones, around 40% seen once. Losses at the gene ends were 0 bases for V and 4 bases for J; bases not matched to a gene: 4. The CDR3 length is 15 residues. Germline-derived CDR1 and CDR2 are SGHRS and YFSETQ. The clonotype originates from a young woman in good health. Material: stem cell memory CD4+ T cells from blood. The V and J genes are TRBV5-1 and TRBJ1-2; 9 nucleotides agree with TRBD1. DNA of the CDR3: TGCGCCAGCAGCTTGGACGGGACAGGGACCTATGGCTACACCTTC. Its translation: CASSLDGTGTYGYTF.